This TCR beta chain was profiled in a study of blood T cell repertoires in COVID-19. Method: immunoSEQ multiplex PCR; TCRdb's copy keeps in-frame clones and lacks some. Seen here are 150,000 to 200,000 clones, approximately 80% observed once, and the top ten hold approximately 11%. Trimming shortened V by 1 base and J by 7 bases, and 14 bases separated the two germline ends. The CDR3 is made up of 14 amino acids. Germline-derived CDR1 and CDR2 are GTSNPN and SVGIG (reference sequence). The receptor comes from a man aged 45 to 65 who had recovered from COVID-19. Sequencing input: PBMCs or T cells enriched from blood (not recorded which). The chain carries TRBV30 and TRBJ1-3; no clear D. CDR3 amino acids: CAWSALRLRNTIYF. CDR3 nucleotides: TGTGCCTGGAGTGCACTGAGGCTTAGGAACACCATATATTTT.